Listed below are T cell receptor beta chains from one sample, sequenced in a study of blood T cell repertoires in COVID-19. Measured with immunoSEQ multiplex PCR; TCRdb has only the in-frame clones, and not every one. This sample has fewer than 300,000 clones, with over 75% found just once. Source material: peripheral blood. The origin of the receptors is a human donor in a cohort sampled during active COVID-19. The CDR3 runs from the conserved cysteine through the conserved F or W. Each record gives: J gene, clone size, D gene, CDR3 length, V gene, CDR3 DNA, CDR3 protein. The D gene is left open where the match is weak. Only part of the rows carry a size: once, few, many, or a class if the clone is expanded.

J: TRBJ1-2
size: NA
D: NA
length: 15
V: TRBV5-5
DNA: TGTGCCAGCAGCTTTTCCGGGGGATTACAGTATGGCTACACCTTC
CDR3: CASSFSGGLQYGYTF

J: TRBJ2-7
size: NA
D: NA
length: 15
V: TRBV18
DNA: TGTGCCAGCTCACGCCCGACTAGGCTCTCCTACGAGCAGTACTTC
CDR3: CASSRPTRLSYEQYF

J: TRBJ2-5
size: NA
D: TRBD2
length: 15
V: TRBV7-8
DNA: TGTGCCAGCAGCTTAGCGGGAGGGCCGGGGGAGACCCAGTACTTC
CDR3: CASSLAGGPGETQYF

J: TRBJ1-4
size: NA
D: TRBD1
length: 14
V: TRBV7-9
DNA: TGTGCCAGCAGCCCCGGGACAGGGAATGAAAAACTGTTTTTT
CDR3: CASSPGTGNEKLFF

J: TRBJ1-2
size: few
D: NA
length: 11
V: TRBV2
DNA: TGTGCCAGCATCTCAGGGATTACCTACACCTTC
CDR3: CASISGITYTF

J: TRBJ1-3
size: once
D: TRBD1
length: 15
V: TRBV9
DNA: TGTGCCAGCAGCACAGGGGGCATAGGTGGAAACACCATATATTTT
CDR3: CASSTGGIGGNTIYF

J: TRBJ2-4
size: NA
D: NA
length: 18
V: TRBV15
DNA: TGTGCCACCAGCAGGGTGATGGGAGGACTAGGGGGCAAAAACATTCAGTACTTC
CDR3: CATSRVMGGLGGKNIQYF

J: TRBJ2-1
size: few
D: TRBD2
length: 13
V: TRBV3-1/TRBV3-2
DNA: TGTGCCAGTGGACTAGCGGGGGGACATATGCAGTTCTTC
CDR3: CASGLAGGHMQFF

J: TRBJ2-1
size: NA
D: TRBD2
length: 15
V: TRBV6-5
DNA: TGTGCCAGCAGACCAACTAGCGGGAGGTGGGATGAGCAGTTCTTC
CDR3: CASRPTSGRWDEQFF

J: TRBJ2-3
size: NA
D: TRBD2
length: 15
V: TRBV5-1
DNA: TGCGCCAGCAGGACGGGGGGAGCTAGCACAGATACGCAGTATTTT
CDR3: CASRTGGASTDTQYF

J: TRBJ2-2
size: many
D: TRBD2
length: 15
V: TRBV2
DNA: TGTGCCAGCAGTGATCTGACTAGCGGGAGTGGGGAGCTGTTTTTT
CDR3: CASSDLTSGSGELFF

J: TRBJ2-1
size: NA
D: NA
length: 13
V: TRBV29-1
DNA: TGCACCTCCACAGGGTTCGCCTACAATGAGCAGTTCTTC
CDR3: CTSTGFAYNEQFF

J: TRBJ1-5
size: NA
D: TRBD1
length: 14
V: TRBV19
DNA: TGTGCCAGTAGGGGGGGACAGTTCAATCAGCCCCAGCATTTT
CDR3: CASRGGQFNQPQHF

J: TRBJ2-3
size: few
D: NA
length: 15
V: TRBV3-1/TRBV3-2
DNA: TGTGCCAGCAGCGAAGGACCGGGGGGCCGAGATACGCAGTATTTT
CDR3: CASSEGPGGRDTQYF

J: TRBJ1-1
size: NA
D: NA
length: 15
V: TRBV2
DNA: TGTGCCAGCACCCGAACGGGCGGGGAGAACACTGAAGCTTTCTTT
CDR3: CASTRTGGENTEAFF

J: TRBJ2-7
size: NA
D: NA
length: 14
V: TRBV5-1
DNA: TGCGCCAGCGCCGCGGGACTCGGCTCCTACGAGCAGTACTTC
CDR3: CASAAGLGSYEQYF

J: TRBJ1-6
size: NA
D: TRBD1
length: 15
V: TRBV6-2/TRBV6-3
DNA: TGTGCCAGCAGTTTCACAGGGGGGTCGTACTCACCCCTCCACTTT
CDR3: CASSFTGGSYSPLHF

J: TRBJ1-3
size: NA
D: TRBD1
length: 15
V: TRBV14
DNA: TGTGCCAGCAGCAAGGGGACAGGAACTGGAAACACCATATATTTT
CDR3: CASSKGTGTGNTIYF

J: TRBJ1-6
size: NA
D: TRBD1
length: 17
V: TRBV7-2
DNA: TGTGCCAGCAGCCAGGCGGGACAGGGGGCTCCTCGATCACCCCTCCACTTT
CDR3: CASSQAGQGAPRSPLHF

J: TRBJ2-1
size: NA
D: TRBD1
length: 16
V: TRBV7-6
DNA: TGTGCCAGCAGCTTAGCGTACAGGGGGACCTACAATGAGCAGTTCTTC
CDR3: CASSLAYRGTYNEQFF

J: TRBJ1-4
size: few
D: NA
length: 12
V: TRBV7-2
DNA: TGTGCCAGCAGCCGACTTAATGAAAAACTGTTTTTT
CDR3: CASSRLNEKLFF

J: TRBJ1-1
size: NA
D: NA
length: 11
V: TRBV20-1
DNA: TGCAGTGCTACGGTGAACACTGAAGCTTTCTTT
CDR3: CSATVNTEAFF

J: TRBJ1-2
size: NA
D: TRBD1
length: 17
V: TRBV14
DNA: TGTGCCAGCAGCCATATCCTGGGGACAGGGAACCCCTATGGCTACACCTTC
CDR3: CASSHILGTGNPYGYTF

J: TRBJ2-7
size: NA
D: NA
length: 14
V: TRBV27
DNA: TGTGCCAGCAGTTTCGCGACAGCTTCCTACGAGCAGTACTTC
CDR3: CASSFATASYEQYF

J: TRBJ2-7
size: NA
D: NA
length: 15
V: TRBV7-8
DNA: TGTGCCAGCAGCTTATCCCCTCTGGCGTCGGGCGAGCAGTACTTC
CDR3: CASSLSPLASGEQYF

J: TRBJ2-3
size: NA
D: TRBD2
length: 16
V: TRBV24-1
DNA: TGTGCCACCAGTGACGCTAGCGGCCCAGCCACAGATACGCAGTATTTT
CDR3: CATSDASGPATDTQYF

J: TRBJ1-2
size: NA
D: NA
length: 17
V: TRBV19
DNA: TGTGCCAGTAGTCCCCAAAAGATTGGGGGGGCCATTCCTGGCTACACCTTC
CDR3: CASSPQKIGGAIPGYTF

J: TRBJ2-3
size: NA
D: TRBD2
length: 15
V: TRBV3-1/TRBV3-2
DNA: TGTGCCAGCAGCCCTATAGCGGGAGCCACAGATACGCAGTATTTT
CDR3: CASSPIAGATDTQYF

J: TRBJ2-3
size: NA
D: NA
length: 16
V: TRBV15
DNA: TGTGCCACCAGCGGATCCTTCCCTAGCGGCACAGATACGCAGTATTTT
CDR3: CATSGSFPSGTDTQYF

J: TRBJ2-7
size: once
D: TRBD1
length: 14
V: TRBV9
DNA: TGTGCCAGCAGCGTAGGGACAGGGGGCCGGGAGCAGTACTTC
CDR3: CASSVGTGGREQYF

J: TRBJ2-3
size: NA
D: TRBD2
length: 15
V: TRBV6-6
DNA: TGTGCCAGCAGTTACCCCACTAGCGGACGAGATACGCAGTATTTT
CDR3: CASSYPTSGRDTQYF

J: TRBJ1-1
size: NA
D: NA
length: 14
V: TRBV9
DNA: TGTGCCAGCAGCACGCGGGCGGAGAACACTGAAGCTTTCTTT
CDR3: CASSTRAENTEAFF

J: TRBJ1-1
size: NA
D: NA
length: 20
V: TRBV13
DNA: TGTGCCAGCAGCTCCCTGGCCCTCGGGTTCTCACCAGGGGCGAACACTGAAGCTTTCTTT
CDR3: CASSSLALGFSPGANTEAFF

J: TRBJ2-1
size: NA
D: NA
length: 11
V: TRBV5-6
DNA: TGTGCCAGCACTAATCGCGGGGAGCAGTTCTTC
CDR3: CASTNRGEQFF

J: TRBJ1-4
size: NA
D: TRBD1
length: 14
V: TRBV7-9
DNA: TGTGCCAGCAGCTTAGCACACAGGGGTGAAAAACTGTTTTTT
CDR3: CASSLAHRGEKLFF

J: TRBJ1-3
size: NA
D: NA
length: 13
V: TRBV5-1
DNA: TGCGCCAGCAGCGCAGGGCCTGGAAACACCATATATTTT
CDR3: CASSAGPGNTIYF

J: TRBJ2-3
size: NA
D: NA
length: 14
V: TRBV11-3
DNA: TGTGCCAGCAGCTTTAGAGGCACCACAGATACGCAGTATTTT
CDR3: CASSFRGTTDTQYF

J: TRBJ1-5
size: NA
D: TRBD1
length: 15
V: TRBV27
DNA: TGTGCCAGCAGTTACAGGGGGCTTCTCAATCAGCCCCAGCATTTT
CDR3: CASSYRGLLNQPQHF

J: TRBJ1-2
size: few
D: TRBD1
length: 15
V: TRBV5-1
DNA: TGCGCCAGCAGCTTGGAAGACAGGGATGCCTATGGCTACACCTTC
CDR3: CASSLEDRDAYGYTF